This T cell receptor (beta chain) stems from a study of blood T cell repertoires in COVID-19. As handled by the study authors: Researchers report that nucleated cell counts were estimated from reference gene primer amplification. Libraries were prepared by immunoSEQ multiplex PCR; TCRdb keeps only in-frame clonotypes and omits some of them. V, J and clone size reflect that table, while D and trimming were determined from the DNA. Among about 180,000 clones listed, 70% to 90% were seen once. J was trimmed by 6 bases and V by 6 bases; bases with no gene match: 5. This CDR3 is built from 15 residues. Germline CDR1 and CDR2: MNHEY and SVGAGI.

The chain couples TRBV6-5 to TRBJ2-2; 12 nucleotides line up with TRBD1. Sequenced material: peripheral blood. This clonotype was sampled from a woman in her twenties or thirties with active or convalescent COVID-19. CDR3 coding DNA: TGTGCCAGCAGGACCGGGACAGGGGGCCCCGGGGAGCTGTTTTTT. Its translation: CASRTGTGGPGELFF.